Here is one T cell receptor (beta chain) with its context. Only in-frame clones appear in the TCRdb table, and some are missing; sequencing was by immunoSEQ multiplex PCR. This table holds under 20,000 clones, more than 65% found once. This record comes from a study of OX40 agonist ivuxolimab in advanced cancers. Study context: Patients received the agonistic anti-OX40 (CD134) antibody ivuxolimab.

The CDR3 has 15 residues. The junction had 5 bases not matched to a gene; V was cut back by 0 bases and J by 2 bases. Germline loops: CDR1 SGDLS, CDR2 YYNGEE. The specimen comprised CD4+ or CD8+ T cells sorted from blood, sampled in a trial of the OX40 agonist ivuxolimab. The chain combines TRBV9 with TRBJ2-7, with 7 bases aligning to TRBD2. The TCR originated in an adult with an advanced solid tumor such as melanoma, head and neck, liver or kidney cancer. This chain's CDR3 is CASSVGGRAPYEQYF. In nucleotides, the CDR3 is TGTGCCAGCAGCGTAGGTGGGAGGGCCCCCTACGAGCAGTACTTC.